This T cell receptor beta chain was observed in a study of cytomegalovirus exposure and HLA in healthy donors (dated by TCRdb to 2017 to 2019). Regarding the research as a whole: An earlier analysis of some 550 of the donors reported 250 to 350 Gb of sequence data and roughly 100 million unique TCR beta sequences from around 200 million T cells. Because of strong linkage in the cohort, roughly five DR-DQ haplotypes were treated as single units for association and clustering. Every discovery cohort repertoire had been produced on one sequencing platform. In a later genetic analysis, genome-wide SNP genotypes for about three fifths of the roughly 670 donors were used, and that subset was treated as a discovery cohort. A later analysis re-analyzed previously published TCR beta repertoires from 666 donors and added high-resolution HLA genotyping to study TCR occurrence patterns. An earlier analysis of 587 of the donors used high-throughput TCR beta sequencing to judge whether each TCR beta V gene segment behaved as functional or pseudogenic. In addition to the first cohort of 666 subjects, a separate validation cohort of 130 or so different subjects was used. The later analysis used no new phenotypic data to find candidate immune exposures, relying instead on TCR beta sequences and their occurrence across donors. Donor age, sex, ethnicity and CMV serostatus were collected together with the repertoire data. The study aimed to test whether cataloging public T cell receptors could reveal signatures of past pathogen exposure. Typing coverage differed by locus: A, B, C, DRB1 and DQB1 were typed in roughly 620-640 donors, DQA1 in about 550, DPA1 in over 600, and DPB1 in about 450. The study combined high-throughput TCR immunosequencing, statistical association of individual TCRs with disease status, and machine learning to predict cytomegalovirus infection status. Of the roughly 400 genotyped donors, roughly 76% were placed in the genetic ancestry cluster associated with self-reported Caucasian donors. HLA typing covered class I and class II loci at four-digit resolution. Among 398 genotyped donors of the cohort, an average of approximately 230,000 unique TCR beta nucleotide sequences were sequenced per donor, roughly a sixth of them non-productive. An early release that covered fewer than 750 HLA-typed donors contained about 300 gigabases of sequencing data and 85 million to 100 million unique TCR sequences. The study used immunosequencing to profile the T cell repertoires of approximately 630 subjects and linked those repertoires to cytomegalovirus serostatus. The paper as a whole reports these results and caveats: A later analysis associated 16,951 TCR beta sequences with specific HLA alleles at a false discovery rate of 0.05. Sequencing depth was assumed to be roughly uniform across donors in the presence/absence analyses, though that assumption may not hold. About 17 rarely observed V segments, including chromosome 9 orphons, were excluded from the earlier analysis of some 590 of the donors because counts were too low. In a later analysis, several top co-occurrence clusters were reported to appear linked to parvovirus B19, influenza, CMV and Epstein-Barr virus. Correlated functional status among segregating V segments might be attributable to linkage disequilibrium, but an unknown experimental factor could not be ruled out. The study gave a list of about 160 TCR beta chains associated with cytomegalovirus. A later genetic analysis associated a missense DCLRE1C variant with V-gene and J-gene trimming of TCR beta chains, and an independent cohort replicated the association. A few of the identified cytomegalovirus-associated TCR beta chains were confirmed in vitro to be specific for cytomegalovirus antigens. According to the authors, the approach could potentially be generalized to other disease states and immunological phenotypes. When HLA alleles, especially DR and DQ, strongly co-occurred, attributing TCR associations to individual alleles was difficult. The 87-base-pair reads could not distinguish some IMGT-functional V segments, including TRBV6-2 and TRBV6-3, so those segments were excluded. A further reported finding was that TCR beta sequences accurately predicted the HLA-A and HLA-B alleles for most subjects in the first cohort. For the cohort, immune exposure information was limited to CMV serostatus. The classifier was reported to diagnose cytomegalovirus status with high specificity and sensitivity in both the original and validation cohorts. According to a later analysis, most CMV-associated TCR beta chains appeared to be HLA-restricted, and the HLA associations seemed to be driven largely by CMV exposure. Compared with equally common non-associated chains, HLA-associated TCR beta chains in a later analysis were more clonally expanded and had lower generation probabilities. Most TCR sequences were seen in very few donors, while some public TCRs were found in many individuals. Compared with the approximately 700-donor mean, donors in an Asian-associated ancestry cluster had fewer N-insertions in productive TCRs, according to a later genetic analysis. An earlier analysis of approximately 540 of the donors showed that most TCR beta V segments appeared in productive rearrangements either about 90% or about 30% of the time, which broadly matched IMGT annotations. Because HLA typing was missing for some donors at each locus, association tests included only the typed subset. A cluster of highly shared sequence variants was judged likely to represent a technical artifact of the sequencing pipeline. A later analysis found that TCR association rates varied across HLA loci, with DRB1 alleles showing the most associated TCRs and HLA-C alleles the fewest. In this cohort, only TCR beta chains were sequenced, and detectable features were limited by the absence of alpha or paired-chain data.

CDR1 ENHRY and CDR2 SYGVKD are derived from the germline V gene. The CDR3 measures 14 amino acids from cysteine to phenylalanine. Left in the record is the CDR3 DNA by itself, 42 bases read in frame from the first base. At the junction V is shortened by 7 bases and J by 0 bases; bases outside the gene matches: 6. This clone was picked up a small number of times. The target of this receptor is not known. Base qualities are missing; no much larger clone stands one base away. Library preparation used the immunoSEQ multiplex PCR assay. A mixture of 60 forward primers for TCR Vbeta segments and 13 reverse primers for TCR Jbeta segments was used in the multiplex PCR. The CDR3 region of rearranged TCR beta genes was amplified from genomic DNA by a multiplex PCR assay. On the Illumina HiSeq System, the amplified TCR beta libraries were sequenced as 87-base-pair reads. Per the source publication's procedure: A later analysis tallied 75 million to 95 million unique TCR beta chains across the approximately 670 repertoires, and about 10 million of those chains were shared by two or more donors. To remove PCR and sequencing errors, raw reads were error-corrected and collapsed into unique sequences using a nearest-neighbor algorithm that merged closely related sequences. Alignment of CDR3 sequences to IMGT reference sequences was used to assign V, D and J gene segments. For a sequence to be retained, at least a six-nucleotide match to both a V gene segment and a J gene segment was required. A rearrangement was called productive if the CDR3 had no stop codons and remained in frame with V and J, and every other rearrangement was called non-productive. CDR3 was defined by IMGT convention, running from the second conserved V-encoded cysteine to the conserved J-encoded phenylalanine. In an earlier analysis of more than 550 of the donors, sequences lacking an unambiguous match to a single V gene segment were excluded. An earlier analysis of some 610 of the donors called V segments functional above 56.7% productive rearrangements and segregating when the between-donor standard deviation exceeded 5%. To diagnose cytomegalovirus status from the catalog of TCR beta chain sequences, a statistical classification framework was built. In a later analysis, V and J genes were assigned by comparing TCR nucleotide sequences against IMGT/GENE-DB human TR gene sequences. In a later analysis, CDR3 sequences and most-parsimonious VDJ recombination scenarios were assigned using the TCRdist pipeline. In a later analysis, each TCR beta chain was defined by its CDR3 amino acid sequence together with its V-gene family, and reads without a unique V-gene family were excluded. A later analysis removed roughly 590 highly shared, low-generation-probability nucleotide sequences to deal with suspected cross-contamination and a sequencing artifact. In a later analysis, a clonal expansion index was calculated for each public chain from normalized within-repertoire ranks of inferred template counts. In a later analysis, generation probabilities were computed using a VDJ recombination model fitted to out-of-frame rearrangements, and the results were checked against IGoR. In a later analysis, hypergeometric tests were used to score TCR-TCR, TCR-HLA and TCR-CMV co-occurrence, with a repertoire-size bias correction applied to TCR pairs. In a later analysis, false discovery rates were estimated by permuting HLA or CMV assignments 20 times. In a later analysis, co-occurring TCRs were grouped using DBSCAN, and TCRdist sequence similarity was added for clustering within HLA-allele-positive subsets. Co-occurrence clustering excluded repertoires with fewer than 30,000 or more than 120,000 public chains, plus five with anomalous nucleotide sharing. Entries here come from immuneACCESS through TCRdb and include only in-frame sequences with V and J called. Some clones fail to appear in such tables; in the studies checked, an unresolved V gene covers under half of the shortfall, and the cause of the remainder is unknown. That table supplies the V and J calls and clone size; D and trimming were determined from the DNA. The sample records about 140,000 clones, approximately 83% of which are singletons. The ten largest clones represent around 3.9% of the sample.

The cohort was made up of hundreds of healthy bone marrow donors. All cohort members were sampled while nominally healthy, although unrecorded immune exposures were likely present. The donor was CMV seropositive and was included in the group of some 290 seropositive cohort members. Every donor gave a peripheral blood sample, and the peripheral blood mononuclear cells from that sample were used for TCR beta sequencing. The Qiagen DNeasy Blood Extraction Kit was used to extract genomic DNA from the blood cell samples. The sequenced sample was PBMCs. Recombination linked TRBV10-3 to TRBJ2-7; TRBD2 matches 7 bases in the middle. The clonotype comes from a man in his forties in good health and CMV-seropositive. CDR3 sequence: CAITPSSGSYEQYF. The DNA sequence is given as TGTGCCATCACCCCATCTAGCGGCTCCTACGAGCAGTACTTC.